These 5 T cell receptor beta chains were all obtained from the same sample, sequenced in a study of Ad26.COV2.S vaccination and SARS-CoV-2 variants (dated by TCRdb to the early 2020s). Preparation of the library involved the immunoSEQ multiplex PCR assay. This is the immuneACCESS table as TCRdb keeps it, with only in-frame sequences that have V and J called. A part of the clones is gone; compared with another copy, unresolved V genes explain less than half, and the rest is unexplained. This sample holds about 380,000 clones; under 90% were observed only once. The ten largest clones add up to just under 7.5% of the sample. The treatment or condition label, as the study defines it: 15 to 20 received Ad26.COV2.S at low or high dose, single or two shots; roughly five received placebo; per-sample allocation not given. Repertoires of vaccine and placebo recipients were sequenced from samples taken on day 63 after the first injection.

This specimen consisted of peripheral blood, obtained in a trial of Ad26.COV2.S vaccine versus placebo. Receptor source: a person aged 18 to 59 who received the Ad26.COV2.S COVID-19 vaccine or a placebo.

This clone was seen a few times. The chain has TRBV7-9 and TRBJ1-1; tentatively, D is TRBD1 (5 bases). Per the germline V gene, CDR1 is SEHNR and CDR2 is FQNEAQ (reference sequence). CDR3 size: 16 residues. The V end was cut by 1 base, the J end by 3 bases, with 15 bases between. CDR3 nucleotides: TGTGCCAGCAGCTTAGAGGGAGGAGGGGAGGACACTGAAGCTTTCTTT. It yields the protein CASSLEGGGEDTEAFF.

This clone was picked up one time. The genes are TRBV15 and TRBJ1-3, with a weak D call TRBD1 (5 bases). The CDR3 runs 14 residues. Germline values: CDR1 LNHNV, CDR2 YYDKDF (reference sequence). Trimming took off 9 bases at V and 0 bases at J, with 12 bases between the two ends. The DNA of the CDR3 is TGTGCCACAAGGGACTTAGCCTCTGGAAACACCATATATTTT. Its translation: CATRDLASGNTIYF.

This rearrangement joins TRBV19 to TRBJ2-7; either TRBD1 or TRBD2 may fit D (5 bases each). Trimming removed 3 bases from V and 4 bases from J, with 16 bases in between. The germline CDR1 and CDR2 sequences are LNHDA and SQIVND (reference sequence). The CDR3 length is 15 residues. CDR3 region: CASSIRARGPYEQYF. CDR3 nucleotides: TGTGCCAGTAGTATCCGGGCTCGGGGCCCATACGAGCAGTACTTC.

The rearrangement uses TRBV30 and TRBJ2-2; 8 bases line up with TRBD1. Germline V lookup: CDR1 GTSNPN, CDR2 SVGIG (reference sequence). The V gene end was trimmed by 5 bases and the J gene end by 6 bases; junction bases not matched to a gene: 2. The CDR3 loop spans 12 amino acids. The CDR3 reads CAWAGGPGELFF. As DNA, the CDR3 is TGTGCCTGGGCAGGGGGCCCCGGGGAGCTGTTTTTT.

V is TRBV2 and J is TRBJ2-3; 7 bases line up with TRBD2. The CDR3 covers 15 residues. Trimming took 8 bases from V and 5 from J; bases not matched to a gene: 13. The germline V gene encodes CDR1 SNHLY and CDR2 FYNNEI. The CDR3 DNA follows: TGTGCCAGCGCCCGACTAGCACCGGGGGGAGATACGCAGTATTTT. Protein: CASARLAPGGDTQYF.